This is a list of T cell receptor beta chains from one sample in a study of T cell responses to AZD1222 COVID-19 vaccine. Only in-frame clones appear in the TCRdb table, and some are missing; sequencing was by immunoSEQ multiplex PCR. Here the sample spans around 66,000 clones, about four fifths being singletons. Specimen: peripheral blood, collected on day 0 of MenACWY control vaccination. The receptors come from an adult in good health. CDR3s include the opening cysteine and the closing phenylalanine or tryptophan. The D gene is left open where the match is weak. Only some rows state a clone size, as once, few, many or a class for expanded clones.

TRBD1,TRBJ1-6,-,TRBV5-6,TGTGCCAGCAGCTCGCCGGGACAGGGGTCACCCCTCCACTTT,CASSSPGQGSPLHF
-,TRBJ1-2,-,TRBV28,TGTGCCAGCAGACCCCAAGGCGCTGGTAACTATGGCTACACCTTC,CASRPQGAGNYGYTF
-,TRBJ2-2,medium-sized,TRBV6-2/TRBV6-3,TGTGCCAGCAGTGAGTCACACACCGGGGAGCTGTTTTTT,CASSESHTGELFF
-,TRBJ2-2,few,TRBV30,TGTGCCTGGAGGTCTGAACTTCTCACCGGGGAGCTGTTTTTT,CAWRSELLTGELFF
-,TRBJ1-1,few,TRBV12-3/TRBV12-4,TGTGCCAGCAGTTTTCCGGGCACTGAAGCTTTCTTT,CASSFPGTEAFF
-,TRBJ1-1,-,TRBV28,TGTGCCAGCATAGGACCTGAAGCTTTCTTT,CASIGPEAFF
-,TRBJ2-5,-,TRBV20-1,TGCAGTGCTAGTCATGAAGAGACCCAGTACTTC,CSASHEETQYF
-,TRBJ1-5,-,TRBV6-6,TGTGCCAGCAGGCAGCCGGGGCTGGGTCAGCCCCAGCATTTT,CASRQPGLGQPQHF
TRBD2,TRBJ2-5,-,TRBV11-2,TGTGCCAGCAGCTTACTAGCGGGGGGGTTAGAAGAGACCCAGTACTTC,CASSLLAGGLEETQYF
TRBD2,TRBJ2-7,-,TRBV20-1,TGCAGTGCTAGTAAGCTCCTGGCGGGAGGGTTCTACGAGCAGTACTTC,CSASKLLAGGFYEQYF
TRBD1,TRBJ1-5,-,TRBV7-2,TGTGCCAGCAGCGAAACAGGGGATCAGCCCCAGCATTTT,CASSETGDQPQHF
-,TRBJ1-6,-,TRBV6-5,TGTGCCAGCAGTTACTGGGTAGAAGATTCACCCCTCCACTTT,CASSYWVEDSPLHF
-,TRBJ1-4,-,TRBV14,TGTGCCAGCAGCCAACTACCGTGGGAAAAACTGTTTTTT,CASSQLPWEKLFF
-,TRBJ2-7,-,TRBV28,TGTGCCAGCAGTTCCGGATCGAGGGGCTTAGGGGGTACGTACTTC,CASSSGSRGLGGTYF
TRBD2,TRBJ2-1,-,TRBV14,TGTGCCAGCAGCCATGAAGCGGGGGTTACCTACAATGAGCAGTTCTTC,CASSHEAGVTYNEQFF
-,TRBJ1-1,-,TRBV5-4,TGTGCCAGCAGCTTGAAGGGGGGCTACACTGAAGCTTTCTTT,CASSLKGGYTEAFF
-,TRBJ2-2,once,TRBV7-3,TGTGCCAGCAGCCCCATGGGGGGCTTCGGGGAGCTGTTTTTT,CASSPMGGFGELFF
-,TRBJ2-1,-,TRBV14,TGTGCCAGCAGCCAAGGTCGAAGGAAGGGGCAGTTCTTC,CASSQGRRKGQFF
-,TRBJ2-2,-,TRBV30,TGTGCCTGGAGGGGGAGGCTCTCCCGGGAGCTGTTTTTT,CAWRGRLSRELFF
TRBD1,TRBJ2-7,-,TRBV7-2,TGTGCCAGCAGCTCCGACAGGGGTTACGAGCAGTACTTC,CASSSDRGYEQYF
TRBD1,TRBJ2-7,-,TRBV29-1,TGCAGCGCTACGGGACAGGGGTACGAGCAGTACTTC,CSATGQGYEQYF
-,TRBJ1-6,-,TRBV7-2,TGTGCCAGCTCCCAGGCAGAGTGGTCACCCCTCCACTTT,CASSQAEWSPLHF
-,TRBJ2-7,-,TRBV6-6,TGTGCCAGCAGTCCTCTCGAAGGGTACGAGCAGTACTTC,CASSPLEGYEQYF
-,TRBJ1-1,-,TRBV2,TGTGCCAGCAGTGAAACAGGCCCGTGGGGCACTGAAGCTTTCTTT,CASSETGPWGTEAFF
TRBD1,TRBJ1-2,once,TRBV28,TGTGCCAGCAGTTCCCCCGGGACAGGGGAATATGGCTACACCTTC,CASSSPGTGEYGYTF
TRBD1,TRBJ1-2,-,TRBV7-2,TGTGCCAGCAGCTCCTCCTCGGGACAGGGCGGTGGCTACACCTTC,CASSSSSGQGGGYTF
-,TRBJ2-3,-,TRBV7-3,TGTGCCAGCAGCTTAATAGGGGGGACGCAGTATTTT,CASSLIGGTQYF
-,TRBJ1-2,few,TRBV2,TGTGCCAGCAGCGAACAGATAAACTATGGCTACACCTTC,CASSEQINYGYTF
-,TRBJ2-5,-,TRBV6-1,TGTGCCAGCAGTGAACCCGAAAGGACCCAGTACTTC,CASSEPERTQYF
TRBD1,TRBJ1-2,-,TRBV3-1/TRBV3-2,TGTGCCAGCAGCCAAAACAGGGGAAGCTATGGCTACACCTTC,CASSQNRGSYGYTF
TRBD1,TRBJ2-1,-,TRBV7-9,TGTGCCAGCAGCTTCGGGGACAGGGGATCGGTCAATGAGCAGTTCTTC,CASSFGDRGSVNEQFF
-,TRBJ1-2,few,TRBV6-5,TGTGCCAGCAGCAGGGGACCACTCAACTATGGCTACACCTTC,CASSRGPLNYGYTF
TRBD1,TRBJ1-1,few,TRBV19,TGTGCCAGTAGTAGGGACAGGGGCACTGAAGCTTTCTTT,CASSRDRGTEAFF
-,TRBJ1-6,-,TRBV5-6,TGTGCCAGCAGCCCGTCCGAGGCCGCAGCCCAATCACCCCTCCACTTT,CASSPSEAAAQSPLHF
TRBD2,TRBJ2-7,-,TRBV28,TGTGCCAGCAGACAGCGGGAGGTTGCTTACGAGCAGTACTTC,CASRQREVAYEQYF
-,TRBJ1-2,-,TRBV11-2,TGTGCCAGCAGCTCCCCAACGCCCAGGGGCTACACCTTC,CASSSPTPRGYTF
-,TRBJ1-4,medium-sized,TRBV5-1,TGCGCCAGCAGCCCGGACAGTGGGGAAAAACTGTTTTTT,CASSPDSGEKLFF
-,TRBJ2-7,-,TRBV4-1,TGCGCCAGCAGCCAAGATGCGCCCGGGACCGCAACCTACGAGCAGTACTTC,CASSQDAPGTATYEQYF
-,TRBJ1-3,-,TRBV30,TGTGCCTGGTCTCCTTCGGCCTGGGGAAACACCATATATTTT,CAWSPSAWGNTIYF
-,TRBJ1-3,-,TRBV7-2,TGTGCCAGCAGCTTAGAAGTTGGGGCTGGAAACACCATATATTTT,CASSLEVGAGNTIYF
TRBD2,TRBJ2-5,once,TRBV6-5,TGTGCCAGCAGTCCCCCGGGGGGGGGCCGGTACTTC,CASSPPGGGRYF
-,TRBJ1-2,once,TRBV25-1,TGTGCCAGCAGTGAACAAACCGGGTATGGCTACACCTTC,CASSEQTGYGYTF
-,TRBJ1-1,-,TRBV13,TGTGCCAGCAGCGCCCCCGGAGGTGAACATGAAGCTTTCTTT,CASSAPGGEHEAFF
-,TRBJ2-7,few,TRBV5-1,TGCGCCAGCAGCTTGGAGGGTATCGAGCAGTACTTC,CASSLEGIEQYF
-,TRBJ2-1,-,TRBV7-2,TGTGCCAGCAGCGAGCAAGCGGAGTTGGTCCATGAGCAGTTCTTC,CASSEQAELVHEQFF
-,TRBJ1-2,-,TRBV14,TGTGCCAGCAGCCAAATCTCGTCTTATGGCTACACCTTC,CASSQISSYGYTF
-,TRBJ2-1,-,TRBV5-6,TGTGCCAGCAGCTCCTATGGTGAGCAGTTCTTC,CASSSYGEQFF